These T cell receptor beta chains were read from a single sample in a study of T cells in Graves' hyperthyroidism and ophthalmopathy. TCRdb reanalysed the multiplex PCR reads using MiXCR and keeps one entry per CDR3 protein. The sample consists of fewer than 400,000 distinct CDR3 sequences, around a sixth of them appearing once. The specimen sequenced was blood. The receptors stem from a woman in her late teens or twenties with Graves' hyperthyroidism that later progressed to Graves' ophthalmopathy. Each CDR3 is given with its conserved first and last residue. D genes are given only for firm matches. Not all rows give a size; the values are once, few, many and, for expanded clones, a class.

size: many; V: TRBV30; D: TRBD1; J: TRBJ1-2; DNA: TGTGCCTGGAGGAAGAGGGACAGGGGGGACGGCTACACCTTC; CDR3: CAWRKRDRGDGYTF
size: many; V: TRBV27; D: NA; J: TRBJ1-5; DNA: TGTGCCAGCAGTCTTGACAGACTAAATCAGCCCCAGCATTTT; CDR3: CASSLDRLNQPQHF
size: few; V: TRBV27; D: TRBD1; J: TRBJ2-6; DNA: TGTGCCAGCAGTAAAATCGACAGGGGGCGTGGGGCCAACGTCCTGACTTTC; CDR3: CASSKIDRGRGANVLTF
size: many; V: TRBV20-1; D: TRBD2; J: TRBJ2-3; DNA: TGCAGTGCTACTGTACTAGCGGGGATTAGCACAGATACGCAGTATTTT; CDR3: CSATVLAGISTDTQYF
size: NA; V: TRBV19; D: TRBD2; J: TRBJ2-1; DNA: TGTGCCAGTATCGAATCTAGCGGGAGGGCCAGGGAGCAGTTCTTC; CDR3: CASIESSGRAREQFF
size: NA; V: TRBV29-1; D: NA; J: TRBJ1-1; DNA: TGCAGCGTTGAAGCGGAGGAGTTCAGGCGCACTGAAGCTTTCTTT; CDR3: CSVEAEEFRRTEAFF
size: few; V: TRBV4-1; D: NA; J: TRBJ2-3; DNA: TGCGCCAGCAGCCAAGCTTCCATCACAGATACGCAGTATTTT; CDR3: CASSQASITDTQYF
size: few; V: TRBV5-1; D: TRBD2; J: TRBJ2-3; DNA: TGCGCCAGCAGCCCCATTAGCGGGTCTAGCACAGATACGCAGTATTTT; CDR3: CASSPISGSSTDTQYF
size: many; V: TRBV29-1; D: TRBD2; J: TRBJ2-7; DNA: TGCAGCGCCGAGACTAGCGGGACCCCCTACGAGCAGTACTTC; CDR3: CSAETSGTPYEQYF
size: NA; V: TRBV3-1; D: TRBD2; J: TRBJ2-2; DNA: TGTGCCAGCAGCCAAGGACTAGCGGGAGCTGGCGGGGAGCTGTTTTTT; CDR3: CASSQGLAGAGGELFF
size: NA; V: TRBV2; D: NA; J: TRBJ1-2; DNA: TGTGCCACCAAACGGACCGTGGATGGCTACACCTTC; CDR3: CATKRTVDGYTF
size: NA; V: TRBV19; D: TRBD2; J: TRBJ2-5; DNA: TGTGCCAGTAACGGCGGGAGGCAAGAGACCCAGTACTTC; CDR3: CASNGGRQETQYF
size: NA; V: TRBV20-1; D: NA; J: TRBJ1-5; DNA: TGCAGTGCTAGAAAACGGCTCAACCAGCCCCAGCATTTT; CDR3: CSARKRLNQPQHF
size: NA; V: TRBV3-1; D: TRBD2; J: TRBJ2-7; DNA: TGTGCCAGCAGCCAAGAGGGTGCTAGCGGGAGACAGGAGCAGTACTTC; CDR3: CASSQEGASGRQEQYF
size: many; V: TRBV20-1; D: TRBD2; J: TRBJ2-3; DNA: TGCAGTGCTACCCTAGCGGGAGGGCCGAGAGATACGCAGTATTTT; CDR3: CSATLAGGPRDTQYF
size: few; V: TRBV9; D: TRBD2; J: TRBJ2-7; DNA: TGTGCCAGCAACCCCGGGACTAGCGGGTCCGAGCAGTACTTC; CDR3: CASNPGTSGSEQYF
size: many; V: TRBV12-3/TRBV12-4; D: TRBD1; J: TRBJ1-2; DNA: TGTGCCAGCTTCCGTACAGGGGCGGACTATGGCTACACCTTC; CDR3: CASFRTGADYGYTF
size: many; V: TRBV20-1; D: TRBD2; J: TRBJ2-7; DNA: TGCAGTGCCCATAGCGGGGCCCCCTACGAGCAGTACTTC; CDR3: CSAHSGAPYEQYF